This TCR beta chain came from a study of blood T cells in healthy people across ages. This clonotype was seen many times. The amount of total RNA extracted per sample was at least 5 micrograms. Then a second PCR, running roughly 7 to 11 cycles, was carried out with a sample-barcoded 5' primer and a J-beta primer mix. The study obtained at least 3 million CDR3-containing paired-end reads from every sample. Using its own MiXCR run on the 5' RACE reads, TCRdb lists one record per CDR3 protein. Here the sample spans about 570,000 distinct CDR3 sequences, about 28% being singletons. V lost 4 bases to trimming and J lost 2 bases, with 9 bases between them. Germline lookup yields CDR1 SQVTM and CDR2 ANQGSEA. The CDR3 spans 12 residues. In addition, the sample was reused for a study of T cells of mothers and their children.

Source material: blood. This clonotype was sampled from a boy younger than 10 in good health. The chain links TRBV29-1 to TRBJ2-7; D gene ambiguous. The CDR3 nucleotides read TGCAGCGTTGCCCCCCATCCCTACGAGCAGTACTTC. Translating gives CSVAPHPYEQYF.